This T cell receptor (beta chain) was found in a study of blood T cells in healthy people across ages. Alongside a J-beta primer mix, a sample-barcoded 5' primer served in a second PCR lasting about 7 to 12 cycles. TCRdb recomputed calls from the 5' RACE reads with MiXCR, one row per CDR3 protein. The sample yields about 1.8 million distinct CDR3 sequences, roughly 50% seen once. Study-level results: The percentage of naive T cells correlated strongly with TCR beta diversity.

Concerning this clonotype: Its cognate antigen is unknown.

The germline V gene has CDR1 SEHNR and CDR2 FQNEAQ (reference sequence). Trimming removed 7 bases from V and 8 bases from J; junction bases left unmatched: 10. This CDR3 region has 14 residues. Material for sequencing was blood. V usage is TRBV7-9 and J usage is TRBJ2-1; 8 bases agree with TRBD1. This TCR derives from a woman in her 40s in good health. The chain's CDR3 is CASTGQGSLDEQFF. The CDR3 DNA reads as TGTGCCAGCACTGGACAGGGTAGTTTGGATGAGCAGTTCTTC.